The 6 T cell receptor beta chains below all came from one sample that was sequenced in a study of blood T cell repertoires in COVID-19. Sequencing used immunoSEQ multiplex PCR; TCRdb keeps in-frame clones, though not all of them. The repertoire holds about 300,000 clones, with nearly 90% as singletons. Sequences were obtained from peripheral blood. The receptors were gathered from a woman aged 30 to 39 with COVID-19, enrolled during active disease.

The chain is built from TRBV5-1 and TRBJ2-5; 9 bases are shared with TRBD2. CDR1 and CDR2 (germline): SGHRS, YFSETQ. The CDR3 contains 15 residues. The ends lost 4 bases at V and 4 bases at J; junction bases unmatched: 8. CDR3 protein: CASSPTVTSGETQYF. In DNA, the CDR3 is TGCGCCAGCAGCCCTACCGTGACTAGCGGAGAGACCCAGTACTTC.

The chain is built from TRBV11-3 and TRBJ2-1; a weak D match, TRBD2 (6 bases). Trimming took off 0 bases at V and 9 bases at J, with 12 bases between the two ends. CDR3 length: 14 amino acids. Germline assignment: CDR1 SGHNT and CDR2 YENEEA. The CDR3 sequence is CASSLDGEVPEQFF. CDR3 sequence (DNA): TGTGCCAGCAGCTTAGATGGGGAGGTTCCTGAGCAGTTCTTC.

The rearrangement links TRBV27 to TRBJ1-5; D call uncertain. The CDR3 runs to 15 residues. Germline loops: CDR1 MNHEY, CDR2 SMNVEV (reference sequence). The V and J ends lost 5 bases and 6 bases respectively, with 17 bases between them. This CDR3 is CASSTKTQAGQPQHF. The CDR3 DNA is TGTGCCAGCAGTACCAAGACCCAGGCTGGTCAGCCCCAGCATTTT.

The rearrangement links TRBV27 to TRBJ1-2; D may be TRBD1 (6 bases). CDR3 length: 14 residues. Germline CDR1 is MNHEY and CDR2 is SMNVEV (reference sequence). Deletions cut 5 bases from V and 6 bases from J, with 16 bases between. CDR3 coding DNA: TGTGCCAGCAGTCCATACCAGGGGCGGCATGGCTACACCTTC. It encodes CASSPYQGRHGYTF.

The chain has TRBV7-2 and TRBJ1-5, with 8 bases aligning to TRBD1. Trimming at V came to 5 bases and at J to 6 bases, leaving 9 bases not matched to a gene. This CDR3 has 15 residues. CDR1 and CDR2 from the germline V gene are SGHTA and FQGNSA. The CDR3 reads CASSGGDRQVQPQHF. DNA for the CDR3: TGTGCCAGCAGCGGTGGGGACAGGCAGGTTCAGCCCCAGCATTTT.

The chain carries TRBV29-1 and TRBJ1-1, with TRBD1 matching 10 bases. This CDR3 region has 12 residues. CDR1 and CDR2 (germline): SQVTM, ANQGSEA. With 4 bases clipped from V and 4 bases from J, the junction kept 0 bases outside the gene matches. The CDR3 spells CSVGTGGTEAFF. In nucleotides, the CDR3 is TGCAGCGTTGGGACAGGGGGCACTGAAGCTTTCTTT.